This TCR beta chain was documented in a study of shared clonotypes between healthy human individuals. V gave up 0 bases and J gave up 4 bases, with 7 bases separating them. The germline V gene encodes CDR1 GTSNPN and CDR2 SVGIG (reference sequence). This CDR3 has 13 residues. About this clone: Its specificity is not known.

Repertoires were generated with immunoSEQ multiplex PCR, while TCRdb's copy carries only in-frame clones and drops some. The sample includes roughly 2 million clones, over 85% of them seen just once. Study-wide results and caveats: Clonotype sharing among donors was thought likely to change with sequencing depth. Incomplete sequencing of sorted subsets was indicated by rarefaction despite large depth.

Sequencing used naive CD4+ T cells sorted from blood. The subset: CD45RA+ positively selected. The genes are TRBV30 and TRBJ1-3; D ambiguous. The sequence came from a man in his late teens or twenties in good health. The DNA of the CDR3 is TGTGCCTGGAGTGTTATCCTCGGAAACACCATATATTTT. Its translation: CAWSVILGNTIYF.